The rows below give T cell receptor beta chains drawn from one sample of a study of T cells in Graves' hyperthyroidism and ophthalmopathy. TCRdb reanalysed the multiplex PCR reads using MiXCR and keeps one entry per CDR3 protein. This sample has fewer than 550,000 distinct CDR3 sequences, with 15% to 19% found just once. Sequences were obtained from blood. The receptors were sampled from a woman younger than 35 with Graves' hyperthyroidism. CDR3s include the opening cysteine and the closing phenylalanine or tryptophan. A D gene is named only where the DNA matches it firmly. Clone size is shown for a subset of rows, as once, few, many or a class of expanded clone.

clone size	V gene	D gene	J gene	CDR3 length	CDR3 DNA	CDR3 protein
many	TRBV7-2	-	TRBJ1-1	15	TGTGCCAGCAGCTTGAGTAAACAGGAGAACACTGAAGCTTTCTTT	CASSLSKQENTEAFF
-	TRBV3-1	-	TRBJ1-4	15	TGTGCCAGCAGCCAAGATCTGGGCCGGGGGGAAAAACTGTTTTTT	CASSQDLGRGEKLFF
many	TRBV28	TRBD2	TRBJ2-5	12	TGTGCCAGCGGAAGCGGGAAAGAGACCCAGTACTTC	CASGSGKETQYF
few	TRBV5-5	-	TRBJ2-7	14	TGTGCCAGCAGCTTACAGGGCACCTCCCGCGAGCAGTACTTC	CASSLQGTSREQYF
many	TRBV6-2/TRBV6-3	-	TRBJ1-2	16	TGTGCCAGCAGTTACTTTCTCGAAGAGACCTTCTATGGCTACACCTTC	CASSYFLEETFYGYTF
many	TRBV27	-	TRBJ2-5	15	TGTGCCAGCAGTCCCCGCGGGTCTTGGGGAGAGACCCAGTACTTC	CASSPRGSWGETQYF
-	TRBV20-1	-	TRBJ1-4	11	TGCAGTGCTAGGAGGGCCGAAAAACTGTTTTTT	CSARRAEKLFF
-	TRBV5-1	TRBD1	TRBJ1-2	14	TGCGCCAGCAGCTTGGCTGACAGGGCCCATGGCTACACCTTC	CASSLADRAHGYTF
many	TRBV18	-	TRBJ2-5	15	TGTGCCAGCTCACGAGGACGCCCGCGGCGAGAGACCCAGTACTTC	CASSRGRPRRETQYF
-	TRBV6-1	-	TRBJ1-5	15	TGTGCCAGCACGGTCAATGATTTTGGCAATCAGCCCCAGCATTTT	CASTVNDFGNQPQHF
many	TRBV6-1	-	TRBJ1-1	12	TGTGCCAGCAGTTGGACCAGACCTGAAGCTTTCTTT	CASSWTRPEAFF